This TCR beta chain was captured in a study of T-cell reconstitution after alpha-beta-depleted transplantation in children. The germline V and J ends were trimmed by 4 bases and 10 bases, with 13 bases remaining between them. The germline V gene has CDR1 SGHDN and CDR2 FVKESK. The CDR3 sequence is 12 residues long. This clonotype was seen only a few times. Researchers prepared the TCRbeta library using unique molecular identifiers, the study reports. TCRdb redid the calling of the PCR reads with MiXCR, one entry per CDR3 protein. The sample holds some 250,000 distinct CDR3 sequences; about 11% are singletons and the top ten take roughly 2.6%.

The chain couples TRBV14 to TRBJ1-2, with D hard to call. Sequencing was performed on PBMCs from the stem cell graft donor, taken from the stem cell graft. The clonotype was recovered from a human donor who donated a stem cell graft to a child with acute lymphoblastic leukemia. The CDR3 region has the DNA TGTGCCAGCAGCCCTCTCCGGGCAGACTACACCTTC. Translation: CASSPLRADYTF. Based on the CDR3 plus reference TRBV14 and TRBJ1-2, the full variable domain is EAGVTQFPSHSVIEKGQTVTLRCDPISGHDNLYWYRRVMGKEIKFLLHFVKESKQDESGMPNNRFLAERTGGTYSTLKVQPAELEDSGVYFCASSPLRADYTFGSGTRLTVV.